This TCR beta chain was found in a study of a mutant IDH1 vaccine in newly diagnosed glioma. In germline, CDR1 is LNHDA, CDR2 SQIVND (reference sequence). The CDR3 sequence is 20 residues long. With 1 base removed from V and 4 bases from J, the gap between germline ends came to 28 bases. As to time point: week 35, safety follow-up. Vaccination comprised doses that each held 300 ug of mutant IDH1 20-mer peptide, plus topical imiquimod. As for this clone: Its specificity is not known.

The protocol was immunoSEQ multiplex PCR, while the TCRdb copy is restricted to in-frame clones and leaves out a portion. Of about 32,000 clones in the sample, roughly 85% were seen once. V and J are TRBV19 and TRBJ1-1; maybe TRBD1 (5 bases). The sequence was obtained from a woman aged 18-29 years with glioma. Sequenced here: PBMCs, sampled from a glioma patient whose treatment included an IDH1 peptide vaccine. The CDR3 loop is CASSIVYFGHRGANTTEAFF. In DNA, the CDR3 is TGTGCCAGTAGTATAGTTTACTTTGGACACCGCGGGGCCAATACCACTGAAGCTTTCTTT.